Listed below are T cell receptor beta chains from one sample, sequenced in a study of PD-L1 blockade in urothelial cancer. Here immunoSEQ multiplex PCR was the method, and the copy in TCRdb shows in-frame clones only, minus some. The sample shows tens of thousands of clones, almost 85% of them seen only once. The source was PBMCs, collected around atezolizumab (anti-PD-L1) treatment. All receptors come from a man in his 70s with urothelial cancer. The CDR3 runs from the conserved cysteine through the conserved F or W. A D gene is named only where the DNA matches it firmly. Some rows have no size entry. The others give once, few or many, or a class for an expanded clone.

d_gene: NA; v_gene: TRBV2; abundance: NA; j_gene: TRBJ2-7; CDR3nt: TGTGCCAGCAGTCGGACTTCTTACGAGCAGTACTTC; CDR3aa: CASSRTSYEQYF
d_gene: TRBD1; v_gene: TRBV7-9; abundance: NA; j_gene: TRBJ1-2; CDR3nt: TGTGCCAGCAGCGCAGAGACAGGGGGGTATGGCTACACCTTC; CDR3aa: CASSAETGGYGYTF
d_gene: NA; v_gene: TRBV19; abundance: NA; j_gene: TRBJ1-5; CDR3nt: TGTGCCAGTAGTATTTGGAATCGGCAGGGGCACAATCAGCCCCAGCATTTT; CDR3aa: CASSIWNRQGHNQPQHF
d_gene: TRBD1; v_gene: TRBV2; abundance: NA; j_gene: TRBJ2-7; CDR3nt: TGTGCCAGCAGTGGGACAGGCCACGAGCAGTACTTC; CDR3aa: CASSGTGHEQYF
d_gene: NA; v_gene: TRBV30; abundance: once; j_gene: TRBJ1-2; CDR3nt: TGTGCCTGGACTTTAAGGGGGGGCTATGGCTACACCTTC; CDR3aa: CAWTLRGGYGYTF
d_gene: NA; v_gene: TRBV10-3; abundance: NA; j_gene: TRBJ2-7; CDR3nt: TGTGCCATCAGTGAGTCGGGCGAACCCCAGTACTTC; CDR3aa: CAISESGEPQYF
d_gene: NA; v_gene: TRBV18; abundance: NA; j_gene: TRBJ2-5; CDR3nt: TGTGCCAGCTCACCACAGGCCAGGGAAGGGACCCAGTACTTC; CDR3aa: CASSPQAREGTQYF
d_gene: TRBD2; v_gene: TRBV7-2; abundance: NA; j_gene: TRBJ2-2; CDR3nt: TGTGCCAGCAGCTATGGGACTAAGAACACCGGGGAGCTGTTTTTT; CDR3aa: CASSYGTKNTGELFF
d_gene: NA; v_gene: TRBV11-3; abundance: NA; j_gene: TRBJ2-7; CDR3nt: TGTGCCAGCAGCAGGGGCGGCGGCTCCTACGAGCAGTACTTC; CDR3aa: CASSRGGGSYEQYF
d_gene: NA; v_gene: TRBV21-1; abundance: NA; j_gene: TRBJ1-2; CDR3nt: TGTGCCAGCAGCAAAGAGTTCTGGCGAGGGCGAACCCCCTATGGCTACACCTTC; CDR3aa: CASSKEFWRGRTPYGYTF
d_gene: TRBD2; v_gene: TRBV4-1; abundance: NA; j_gene: TRBJ2-3; CDR3nt: TGCGCCAGCAGCCTTGATAGCGGGGGGGAACCAGATACGCAGTATTTT; CDR3aa: CASSLDSGGEPDTQYF
d_gene: NA; v_gene: TRBV5-1; abundance: NA; j_gene: TRBJ2-7; CDR3nt: TGCGCCAGCAGCTTGGCGACAGACTACGAGCAGTACTTC; CDR3aa: CASSLATDYEQYF
d_gene: NA; v_gene: TRBV7-8; abundance: NA; j_gene: TRBJ2-7; CDR3nt: TGTGCCAGCAGCCCAACAGGGTTCCGACTCGAGCAGTACTTC; CDR3aa: CASSPTGFRLEQYF
d_gene: NA; v_gene: TRBV5-4; abundance: NA; j_gene: TRBJ1-6; CDR3nt: TGTGCCAGCAGTATTAGGGGTGTGGGTAATTCACCCCTCCACTTT; CDR3aa: CASSIRGVGNSPLHF
d_gene: NA; v_gene: TRBV29-1; abundance: NA; j_gene: TRBJ1-3; CDR3nt: TGCAGCGTTGGTGGCCACTCTGGAAACACCATATATTTT; CDR3aa: CSVGGHSGNTIYF
d_gene: TRBD2; v_gene: TRBV11-1; abundance: NA; j_gene: TRBJ2-3; CDR3nt: TGTGCCAGCAGTTTTAGCGGGGGGGCCAGAGATACGCAGTATTTT; CDR3aa: CASSFSGGARDTQYF
d_gene: TRBD2; v_gene: TRBV5-6; abundance: NA; j_gene: TRBJ2-3; CDR3nt: TGTGCCAGCAGCTCCCTAGCGGGGTCCACAGATACGCAGTATTTT; CDR3aa: CASSSLAGSTDTQYF
d_gene: TRBD2; v_gene: TRBV2; abundance: NA; j_gene: TRBJ2-3; CDR3nt: TGTGCCAGCAGCGCTACTAGCGGGGCAGGTACGCAGTATTTT; CDR3aa: CASSATSGAGTQYF
d_gene: TRBD1; v_gene: TRBV2; abundance: NA; j_gene: TRBJ2-7; CDR3nt: TGTGCCAGCAGTCGACAGGGCGCCTACGAGCAGTACTTC; CDR3aa: CASSRQGAYEQYF
d_gene: TRBD1; v_gene: TRBV4-1; abundance: NA; j_gene: TRBJ1-3; CDR3nt: TGCGCCAGCAGCCAAGAGACAGGGCTAGGAAACACCATATATTTT; CDR3aa: CASSQETGLGNTIYF
d_gene: NA; v_gene: TRBV28; abundance: once; j_gene: TRBJ1-2; CDR3nt: TGTGCCAGCAGTTTACCGGGGTATGGCTACACCTTC; CDR3aa: CASSLPGYGYTF
d_gene: NA; v_gene: TRBV19; abundance: NA; j_gene: TRBJ1-2; CDR3nt: TGTGCCAGTGTGGACAGAAACTATGGCTACACCTTC; CDR3aa: CASVDRNYGYTF
d_gene: TRBD1; v_gene: TRBV5-8; abundance: NA; j_gene: TRBJ2-5; CDR3nt: TGTGCCAGCAGCTGGGGGACAGGGGCATTCCAAGAGACCCAGTACTTC; CDR3aa: CASSWGTGAFQETQYF
d_gene: NA; v_gene: TRBV15; abundance: NA; j_gene: TRBJ2-7; CDR3nt: TGTGCCACCAGCAGAGATTCTAGGTACGAGCAGTACTTC; CDR3aa: CATSRDSRYEQYF
d_gene: TRBD2; v_gene: TRBV2; abundance: NA; j_gene: TRBJ2-3; CDR3nt: TGTGCCAGCAGTAGCACTAGCGGGAGGGCCGCTACGCAGTATTTT; CDR3aa: CASSSTSGRAATQYF
d_gene: TRBD1; v_gene: TRBV2; abundance: NA; j_gene: TRBJ2-3; CDR3nt: TGTGCCAGCAGTGGACAGGGCCCTCCTGGAGATACGCAGTATTTT; CDR3aa: CASSGQGPPGDTQYF
d_gene: NA; v_gene: TRBV6-5; abundance: NA; j_gene: TRBJ2-7; CDR3nt: TGTGCCAGCCGTCTCCGTCCAGAGGCCTACGAGCAGTACTTC; CDR3aa: CASRLRPEAYEQYF
d_gene: TRBD1; v_gene: TRBV4-2; abundance: NA; j_gene: TRBJ2-7; CDR3nt: TGTGCCAGCAGCCAAACGACAGGGGGCTCCTACGAGCAGTACTTC; CDR3aa: CASSQTTGGSYEQYF
d_gene: NA; v_gene: TRBV6-6; abundance: NA; j_gene: TRBJ1-2; CDR3nt: TGTGCCAGCAGTCTAACCGGGACACATGGCTACACCTTC; CDR3aa: CASSLTGTHGYTF
d_gene: TRBD1; v_gene: TRBV7-3; abundance: NA; j_gene: TRBJ1-2; CDR3nt: TGTGCCAGCAGCCCCCCGGGACAGGACTATGGCTACACCTTC; CDR3aa: CASSPPGQDYGYTF
d_gene: NA; v_gene: TRBV11-1; abundance: NA; j_gene: TRBJ2-2; CDR3nt: TGTGCCAGCAGCTTAGTCGCGGGATCTGCCGGGGAGCTGTTTTTT; CDR3aa: CASSLVAGSAGELFF
d_gene: NA; v_gene: TRBV20-1; abundance: NA; j_gene: TRBJ2-1; CDR3nt: TGCAGTGCAGGTAGGAGGGCTGAGCAGTTCTTC; CDR3aa: CSAGRRAEQFF
d_gene: TRBD2; v_gene: TRBV28; abundance: medium-sized; j_gene: TRBJ2-7; CDR3nt: TGTGCCAGCAGTTTGGGGGCGGGAGGGCCCTACGAGCAGTACTTC; CDR3aa: CASSLGAGGPYEQYF
d_gene: NA; v_gene: TRBV5-1; abundance: NA; j_gene: TRBJ2-7; CDR3nt: TGCGCCAGCAGCTTGACCCCAGGAACCTACGAGCAGTACTTC; CDR3aa: CASSLTPGTYEQYF
d_gene: NA; v_gene: TRBV14; abundance: few; j_gene: TRBJ1-2; CDR3nt: TGTGCCAGCAGCCAAGATCGCGGGGTTCCAGCCGGCTACACCTTC; CDR3aa: CASSQDRGVPAGYTF
d_gene: TRBD2; v_gene: TRBV5-8; abundance: once; j_gene: TRBJ2-7; CDR3nt: TGTGCCAGCAGCTTGGCGGGGGGGGTCGTCGACGAGCAGTACTTC; CDR3aa: CASSLAGGVVDEQYF
d_gene: NA; v_gene: TRBV7-2; abundance: NA; j_gene: TRBJ2-7; CDR3nt: TGTGCCAGCAGCTTAGGAGGAATCGAGCAGTACTTC; CDR3aa: CASSLGGIEQYF
d_gene: NA; v_gene: TRBV7-9; abundance: NA; j_gene: TRBJ2-3; CDR3nt: TGTGCCAGCAGCACGTCTACCGTCCCAGATACGCAGTATTTT; CDR3aa: CASSTSTVPDTQYF
d_gene: TRBD1; v_gene: TRBV2; abundance: NA; j_gene: TRBJ1-1; CDR3nt: TGTGCCAGCAACGGACAGGGGCCGAGGGCTTTCTTT; CDR3aa: CASNGQGPRAFF
d_gene: NA; v_gene: TRBV5-1; abundance: NA; j_gene: TRBJ2-5; CDR3nt: TGCGCCAGCAGCTTGGTCGGTTTGCAAGAGACCCAGTACTTC; CDR3aa: CASSLVGLQETQYF